A selection of T cell receptor beta chains follows, all from one sample in a study of spatial heterogeneity in lung cancer. TCRdb ran MiXCR on the 5' RACE reads and lists one entry per CDR3 protein. Found here are roughly 23,000 distinct CDR3 sequences, around 4.5% of them singletons; the top ten hold more than 4%. Here the sequenced sample was PBMCs, taken at surgery. All receptors come from a male donor with early-stage non-small cell lung cancer. Each CDR3 is given with its conserved first and last residue. A D gene is named only where the DNA matches it firmly. Rows give clone size only sometimes, using once, few, many, or a class for an expanded clone.

size | J | V | D | CDR3 | DNA
many | TRBJ2-1 | TRBV7-2 | . | CASSSQNSYNEQFF | TGTGCCAGCAGCTCCCAGAACTCCTACAATGAGCAGTTCTTC
few | TRBJ2-3 | TRBV7-7 | TRBD2 | CASSSGTSADTQYF | TGTGCTAGCAGTTCCGGGACTAGCGCGGATACGCAGTATTTT
many | TRBJ1-6 | TRBV2 | . | CASSPATPYSPLHF | TGTGCCAGCAGTCCGGCGACCCCTTATTCACCCCTCCACTTT
many | TRBJ2-1 | TRBV28 | TRBD2 | CASIPSGTSGRFEQFF | TGTGCCAGCATTCCATCCGGGACTAGCGGGAGATTTGAGCAGTTCTTC
many | TRBJ2-1 | TRBV27 | TRBD1 | CASNKGTVNNEQFF | TGTGCCAGCAATAAAGGGACAGTCAACAATGAGCAGTTCTTC
many | TRBJ2-7 | TRBV11-2 | . | CASSPIGDYEQYF | TGTGCCAGCAGCCCAATTGGGGATTACGAGCAGTACTTC
many | TRBJ1-4 | TRBV29-1 | . | CSVEDPTPIRGEKLFF | TGCAGCGTTGAAGACCCGACCCCCATAAGGGGTGAAAAACTGTTTTTT
many | TRBJ2-7 | TRBV5-4 | . | CASSLVFRGSSYEQYF | TGTGCCAGCAGCTTGGTATTTCGGGGGAGCTCCTACGAGCAGTACTTC
many | TRBJ2-5 | TRBV29-1 | TRBD2 | CSVVLAPGGETQYF | TGCAGCGTAGTACTAGCGCCGGGGGGAGAGACCCAGTACTTC
many | TRBJ2-3 | TRBV21-1 | . | CASTPSDTQYF | TGTGCCAGCACCCCCTCAGATACGCAGTATTTT
many | TRBJ2-7 | TRBV5-1 | . | CASSSNRREQYF | TGCGCCAGCAGCTCGAACCGACGGGAGCAGTACTTC
once | TRBJ1-5 | TRBV28 | . | CASRQGGSNQPQHF | TGTGCCAGCAGGCAGGGTGGTAGCAATCAGCCCCAGCATTTT
many | TRBJ2-5 | TRBV11-1 | . | CASRMGSLGETQYF | TGTGCCAGCCGGATGGGGAGTTTGGGTGAGACCCAGTACTTC
medium-sized | TRBJ2-7 | TRBV12-3/TRBV12-4 | . | CATGTFPYEQYF | TGTGCCACGGGGACATTTCCCTACGAGCAGTACTTC
many | TRBJ2-3 | TRBV7-2 | . | CASSPMWILRDTQYF | TGTGCCAGCAGCCCCATGTGGATCCTGAGAGATACGCAGTATTTT
few | TRBJ2-2 | TRBV7-8 | . | CASTPSVGSEWLVTGELFF | TGTGCCAGCACCCCCAGTGTTGGATCGGAATGGCTGGTCACCGGGGAGCTGTTTTTT
. | TRBJ2-5 | TRBV11-2 | . | CASSLEAHYQYF | TGTGCCAGCAGCTTAGAGGCCCACTATCAGTACTTC
many | TRBJ2-7 | TRBV3-1 | . | CASSQGYHEQYF | TGTGCCAGCAGCCAAGGATACCACGAGCAGTACTTC
many | TRBJ2-1 | TRBV20-1 | . | CSATQRPGAGDEQFF | TGCAGTGCCACACAAAGGCCGGGAGCCGGGGATGAGCAGTTCTTC
many | TRBJ2-7 | TRBV28 | TRBD1 | CASRKRQGGEQYF | TGTGCCAGCAGGAAACGACAGGGTGGCGAGCAGTACTTC
many | TRBJ1-5 | TRBV28 | . | CASSLRPYSGYSNQPQHF | TGTGCCAGCAGTTTACGTCCCTATTCGGGGTATAGCAATCAGCCCCAGCATTTT
many | TRBJ2-6 | TRBV24-1 | TRBD1 | CATSDYGTGRGANVLTF | TGTGCCACCAGTGACTACGGGACAGGGCGTGGGGCCAACGTCCTGACTTTC
many | TRBJ2-7 | TRBV10-3 | TRBD1 | CAITAGTGPYEQYF | TGTGCCATCACGGCCGGGACAGGGCCCTACGAGCAGTACTTC
many | TRBJ1-1 | TRBV21-1 | . | CASSPLAPF | TGTGCCAGCAGCCCCCTGGCTCCCTTT
many | TRBJ1-2 | TRBV12-3/TRBV12-4 | . | CASSLSNNYGYTF | TGTGCCAGCAGTCTTAGTAATAACTATGGCTACACCTTC
many | TRBJ2-1 | TRBV30 | TRBD2 | CALAGYNEQFF | TGTGCACTAGCGGGCTACAATGAGCAGTTCTTC
many | TRBJ1-4 | TRBV29-1 | . | CSGLGGTTNEKLFF | TGCAGCGGGCTTGGGGGGACAACTAATGAAAAACTGTTTTTT
many | TRBJ1-1 | TRBV6-2/TRBV6-3 | TRBD1 | CASRREQGTEAFF | TGTGCCAGCAGGCGAGAACAGGGGACTGAAGCTTTCTTT
many | TRBJ2-1 | TRBV20-1 | TRBD2 | CSARDLGLAGAYSYNEQFF | TGCAGTGCTAGAGATCTCGGACTAGCGGGGGCCTACTCCTACAATGAGCAGTTCTTC
. | TRBJ2-1 | TRBV7-2 | . | CASSLGGAASSYNEQFF | TGTGCCAGCAGCCTCGGGGGAGCGGCGAGCTCCTACAATGAGCAGTTCTTC
many | TRBJ1-1 | TRBV29-1 | . | CSVKPQRDTEAFF | TGCAGCGTCAAACCCCAGCGAGACACTGAAGCTTTCTTT
many | TRBJ1-1 | TRBV18 | . | CASSGDGYTEAFF | TGTGCCAGCTCCGGGGACGGTTACACTGAAGCTTTCTTT
many | TRBJ2-1 | TRBV2 | TRBD2 | CASSGSGTSGNNEQFF | TGTGCCAGCAGTGGATCCGGGACTAGCGGAAACAATGAGCAGTTCTTC
. | TRBJ2-7 | TRBV20-1 | . | CSARTGQSTREQYF | TGCAGTGCTAGAACTGGACAGTCTACGAGGGAGCAGTACTTC
medium-sized | TRBJ2-7 | TRBV5-1 | . | CASSLSGFSYEQYF | TGCGCCAGCAGCTTGTCTGGTTTCTCCTACGAGCAGTACTTC
few | TRBJ1-1 | TRBV19 | . | CASSFGLLNTEAFF | TGTGCCAGTAGTTTCGGACTCCTGAACACTGAAGCTTTCTTT
many | TRBJ2-7 | TRBV6-5 | TRBD2 | CASSYSIGLAGIYEQYF | TGTGCCAGCAGTTACTCGATCGGGCTAGCGGGGATCTACGAGCAGTACTTC
many | TRBJ2-5 | TRBV28 | . | CASRPGDQETQYF | TGTGCCAGCAGACCGGGGGACCAAGAGACCCAGTACTTC